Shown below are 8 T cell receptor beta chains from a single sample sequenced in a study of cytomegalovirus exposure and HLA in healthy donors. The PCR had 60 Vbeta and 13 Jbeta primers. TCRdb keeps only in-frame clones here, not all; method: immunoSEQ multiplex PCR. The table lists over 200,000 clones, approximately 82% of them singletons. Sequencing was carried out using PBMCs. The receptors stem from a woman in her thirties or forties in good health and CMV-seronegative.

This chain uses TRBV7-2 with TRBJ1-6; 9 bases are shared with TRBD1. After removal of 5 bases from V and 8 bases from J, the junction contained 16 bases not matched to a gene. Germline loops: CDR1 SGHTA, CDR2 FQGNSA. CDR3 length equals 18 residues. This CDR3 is CASSTRQGVGTRDSPLHF. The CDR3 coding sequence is TGTGCCAGCAGCACCCGACAGGGGGTAGGAACCCGAGATTCACCCCTCCACTTT.

The chain's CDR3 is CASSEFRGSSYNEQFF. CDR3 coding DNA: TGTGCCAGCAGTGAATTCAGGGGAAGCTCCTACAATGAGCAGTTCTTC. The chain joins TRBV25-1 to TRBJ2-1; tentative D call: TRBD1 (6 bases). V was shortened by 1 base and J by 0 bases, with 10 bases between the two germline ends. From germline, CDR1 is MGHDK and CDR2 SYGVNS. The length of the CDR3 is 16 residues.

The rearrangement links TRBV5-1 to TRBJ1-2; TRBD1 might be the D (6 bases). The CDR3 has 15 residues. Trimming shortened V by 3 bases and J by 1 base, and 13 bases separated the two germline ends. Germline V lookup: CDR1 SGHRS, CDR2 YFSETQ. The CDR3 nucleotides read TGCGCCAGCAGCTATGGGAGGGGGGTTAACTATGGCTACACCTTC. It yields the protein CASSYGRGVNYGYTF.

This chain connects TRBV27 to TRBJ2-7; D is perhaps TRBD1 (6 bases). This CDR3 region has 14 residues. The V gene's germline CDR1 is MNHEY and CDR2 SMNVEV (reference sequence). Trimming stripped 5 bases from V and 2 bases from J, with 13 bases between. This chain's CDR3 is CASSLLGQTYEQYF. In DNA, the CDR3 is TGTGCCAGCAGTCTCCTCGGACAGACCTACGAGCAGTACTTC.

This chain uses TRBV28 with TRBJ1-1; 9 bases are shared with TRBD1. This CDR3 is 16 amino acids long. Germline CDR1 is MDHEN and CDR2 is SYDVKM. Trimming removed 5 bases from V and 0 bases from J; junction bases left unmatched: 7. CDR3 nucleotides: TGTGCCAGCAGTCCAAGGACAGGGGTGATGAACACTGAAGCTTTCTTT. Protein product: CASSPRTGVMNTEAFF. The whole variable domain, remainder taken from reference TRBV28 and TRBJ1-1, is DVKVTQSSRYLVKRTGEKVFLECVQDMDHENMFWYRQDPGLGLRLIYFSYDVKMKEKGDIPEGYSVSREKKERFSLILESASTNQTSMYLCASSPRTGVMNTEAFFGQGTRLTVV.

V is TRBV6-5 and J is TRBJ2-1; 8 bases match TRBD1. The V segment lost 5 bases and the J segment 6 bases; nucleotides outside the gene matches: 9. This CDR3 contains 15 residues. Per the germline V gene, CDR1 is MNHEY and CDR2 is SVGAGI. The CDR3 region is CASSPSRDRSNEQFF. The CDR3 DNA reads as TGTGCCAGCAGTCCGTCCCGGGACAGGAGCAATGAGCAGTTCTTC.

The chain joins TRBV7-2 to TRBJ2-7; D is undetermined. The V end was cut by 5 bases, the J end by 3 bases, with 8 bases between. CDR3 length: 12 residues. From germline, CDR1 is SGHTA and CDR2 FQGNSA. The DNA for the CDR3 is TGTGCCAGCAGCCATTCCGGCTACGAGCAGTACTTC. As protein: CASSHSGYEQYF. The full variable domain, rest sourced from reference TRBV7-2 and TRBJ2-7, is GAGVSQSPSNKVTEKGKDVELRCDPISGHTALYWYRQSLGQGLEFLIYFQGNSAPDKSGLPSDRFSAERTGGSVSTLTIQRTQQEDSAVYLCASSHSGYEQYFGPGTRLTVT.

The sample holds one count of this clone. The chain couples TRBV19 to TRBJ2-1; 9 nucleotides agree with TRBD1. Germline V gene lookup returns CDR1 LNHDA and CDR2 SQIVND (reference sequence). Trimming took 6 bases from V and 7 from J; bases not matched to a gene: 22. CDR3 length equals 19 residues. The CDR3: CASSPLGQGPLGLRNEQFF. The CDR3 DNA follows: TGTGCCAGTAGCCCGTTGGGACAGGGCCCGTTGGGCCTAAGGAATGAGCAGTTCTTC.